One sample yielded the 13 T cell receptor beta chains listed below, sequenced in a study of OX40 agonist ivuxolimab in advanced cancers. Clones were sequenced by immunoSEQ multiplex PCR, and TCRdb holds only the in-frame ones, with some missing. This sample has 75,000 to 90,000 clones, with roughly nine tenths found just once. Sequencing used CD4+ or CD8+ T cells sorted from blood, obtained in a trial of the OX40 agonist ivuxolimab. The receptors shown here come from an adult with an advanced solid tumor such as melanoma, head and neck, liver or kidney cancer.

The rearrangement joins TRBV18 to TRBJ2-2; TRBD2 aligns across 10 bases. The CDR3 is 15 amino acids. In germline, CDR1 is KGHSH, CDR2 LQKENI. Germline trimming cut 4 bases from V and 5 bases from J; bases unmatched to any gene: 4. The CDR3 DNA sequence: TGTGCCAGCTCACGGGGGACTAGCGAAACCGGGGAGCTGTTTTTT. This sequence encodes CASSRGTSETGELFF.

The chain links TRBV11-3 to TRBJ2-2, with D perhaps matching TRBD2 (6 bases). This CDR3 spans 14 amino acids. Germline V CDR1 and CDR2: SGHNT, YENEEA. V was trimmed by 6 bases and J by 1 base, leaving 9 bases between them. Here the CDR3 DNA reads TGTGCCAGCAGTGTGGGGGGGAACACCGGGGAGCTGTTTTTT. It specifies CASSVGGNTGELFF.

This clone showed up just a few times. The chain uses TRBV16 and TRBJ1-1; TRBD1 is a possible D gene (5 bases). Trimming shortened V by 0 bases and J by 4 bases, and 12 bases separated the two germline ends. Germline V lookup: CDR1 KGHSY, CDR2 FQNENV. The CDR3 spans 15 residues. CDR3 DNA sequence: TGTGCCAGCAGCCAATCGGGCGGGGCGAGCACTGAAGCTTTCTTT. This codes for CASSQSGGASTEAFF.

The CDR3 reads CASSLGVGTADFAYTF. CDR3 bases: TGTGCCAGCAGCTTAGGTGTTGGGACCGCTGATTTCGCCTACACCTTC. This chain links TRBV11-2 with TRBJ1-2, with a possible D match to TRBD1 (5 bases). Looked up from germline, CDR1 is SGHAT and CDR2 is FQNNGV. The V end lost 1 base, the J end lost 10 bases, and 22 bases lay between the germline ends. The CDR3 spans 16 residues.

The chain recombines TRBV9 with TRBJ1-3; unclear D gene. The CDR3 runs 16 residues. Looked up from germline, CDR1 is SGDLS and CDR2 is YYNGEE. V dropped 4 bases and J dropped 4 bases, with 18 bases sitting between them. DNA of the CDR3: TGTGCCAGCAGCCCGGGGTCAGGCCCGGGGGGAAACACCATATATTTT. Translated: CASSPGSGPGGNTIYF.

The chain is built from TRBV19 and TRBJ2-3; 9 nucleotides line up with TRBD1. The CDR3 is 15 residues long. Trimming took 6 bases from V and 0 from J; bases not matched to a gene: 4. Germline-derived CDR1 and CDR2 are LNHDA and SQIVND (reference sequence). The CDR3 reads CASSGTGTSTDTQYF. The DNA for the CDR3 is TGTGCCAGTAGCGGGACAGGGACTAGCACAGATACGCAGTATTTT.

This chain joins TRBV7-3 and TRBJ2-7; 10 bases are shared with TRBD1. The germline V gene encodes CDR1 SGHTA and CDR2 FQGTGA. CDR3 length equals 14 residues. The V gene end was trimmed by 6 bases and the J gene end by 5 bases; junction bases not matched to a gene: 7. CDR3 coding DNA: TGTGCCAGCAGGGTGGACAGGGGGAGGAACGAGCAGTACTTC. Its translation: CASRVDRGRNEQYF.

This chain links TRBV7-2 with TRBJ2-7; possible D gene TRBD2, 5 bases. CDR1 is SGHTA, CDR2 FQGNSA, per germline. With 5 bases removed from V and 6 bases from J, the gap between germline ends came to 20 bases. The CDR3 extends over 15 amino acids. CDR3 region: CASSPRGSVMGEQYF. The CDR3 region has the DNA TGTGCCAGCAGCCCTCGGGGTTCGGTAATGGGCGAGCAGTACTTC.

This chain's CDR3 is CAIQTGLNEKLFF. CDR3 sequence (DNA): TGTGCCATCCAAACGGGACTTAATGAAAAACTGTTTTTT. The chain joins TRBV10-3 to TRBJ1-4; tentative D call: TRBD1 (5 bases). V lost 8 bases, J lost 4 bases, and 11 bases lay in between. Germline CDR1 is ENHRY and CDR2 is SYGVKD. CDR3 length: 13 residues.

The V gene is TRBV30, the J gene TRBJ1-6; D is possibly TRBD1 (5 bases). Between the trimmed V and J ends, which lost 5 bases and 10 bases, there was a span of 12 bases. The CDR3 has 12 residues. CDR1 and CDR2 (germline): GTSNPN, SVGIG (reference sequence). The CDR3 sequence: CAWGGVRSPLHF. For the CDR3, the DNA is TGTGCCTGGGGAGGGGTAAGGTCACCCCTCCACTTT. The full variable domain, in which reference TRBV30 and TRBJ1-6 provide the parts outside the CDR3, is SQTIHQWPATLVQPVGSPLSLECTVEGTSNPNLYWYRQAAGRGLQLLFYSVGIGQISSEVPQNLSASRPQDRQFILSSKKLLLSDSGFYLCAWGGVRSPLHFGNGTRLTVT.

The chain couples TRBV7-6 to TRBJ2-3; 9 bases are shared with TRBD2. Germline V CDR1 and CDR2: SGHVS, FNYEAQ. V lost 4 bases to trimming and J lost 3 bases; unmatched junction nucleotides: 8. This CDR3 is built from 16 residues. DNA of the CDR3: TGTGCCAGCAGCTATCGGACTAGCGTGGTAACAGATACGCAGTATTTT. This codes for CASSYRTSVVTDTQYF. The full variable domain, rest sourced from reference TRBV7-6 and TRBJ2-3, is GAGVSQSPRYKVTKRGQDVALRCDPISGHVSLYWYRQALGQGPEFLTYFNYEAQQDKSGLPNDRFSAERPEGSISTLTIQRTEQRDSAMYRCASSYRTSVVTDTQYFGPGTRLTVL.

The CDR3 sequence: CASSEGFDEKLFF. The CDR3 DNA sequence: TGTGCCAGCAGTGAGGGATTCGATGAAAAACTGTTTTTT. The chain uses TRBV6-1 and TRBJ1-4; D not resolved. Looked up from germline, CDR1 is MNHNS and CDR2 is SASEGT. Trimming took 3 bases from V and 6 from J, leaving 8 bases between them. This CDR3 region has 13 residues.

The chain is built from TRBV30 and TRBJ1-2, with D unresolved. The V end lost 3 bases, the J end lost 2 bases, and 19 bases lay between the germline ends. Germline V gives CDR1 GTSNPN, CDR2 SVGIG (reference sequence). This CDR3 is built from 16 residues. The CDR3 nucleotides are TGTGCCTGGAGCTCTTACTCGTCCCCATTCAACTATGGCTACACCTTC. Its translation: CAWSSYSSPFNYGYTF. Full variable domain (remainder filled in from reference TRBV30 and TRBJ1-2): SQTIHQWPATLVQPVGSPLSLECTVEGTSNPNLYWYRQAAGRGLQLLFYSVGIGQISSEVPQNLSASRPQDRQFILSSKKLLLSDSGFYLCAWSSYSSPFNYGYTFGSGTRLTVV.